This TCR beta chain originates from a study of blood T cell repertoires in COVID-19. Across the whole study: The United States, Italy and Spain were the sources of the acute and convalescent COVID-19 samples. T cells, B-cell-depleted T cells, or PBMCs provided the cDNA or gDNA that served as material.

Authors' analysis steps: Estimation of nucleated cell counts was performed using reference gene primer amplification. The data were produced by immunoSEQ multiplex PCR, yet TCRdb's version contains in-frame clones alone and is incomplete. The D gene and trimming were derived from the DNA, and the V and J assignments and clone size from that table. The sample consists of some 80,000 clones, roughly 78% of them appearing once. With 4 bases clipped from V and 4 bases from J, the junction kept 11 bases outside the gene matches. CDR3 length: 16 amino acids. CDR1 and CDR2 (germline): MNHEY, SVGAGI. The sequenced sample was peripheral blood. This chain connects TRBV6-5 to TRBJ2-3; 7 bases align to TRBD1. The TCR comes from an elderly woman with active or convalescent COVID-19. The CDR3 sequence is CASSSQRTGRPDTQYF. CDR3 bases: TGTGCCAGCAGTTCCCAACGGACAGGACGCCCAGATACGCAGTATTTT.